This TCR beta chain was sequenced in a study of CD8 T cells in ankylosing spondylitis. Study-wide results and limits: There were earlier reports of some motif variants in reactive arthritis synovial fluid and blood. Researchers report that disease-linked clones proved CD8+ and relatively rare in peripheral blood. Ankylosing spondylitis blood seemed to carry a telltale TCR beta motif made of eight highly homologous variants.

This clonotype was seen repeatedly, ten times or more. As yet, its antigen is unknown. Construction of TCR beta libraries was performed using quantitative 5'-RACE with molecular barcodes. MiXCR, applied by TCRdb to the 5' RACE reads, yields one record per CDR3 protein. Of a few hundred thousand distinct CDR3 sequences in the sample, roughly 10% were seen once. The CDR3 runs 15 residues. Trimming pared 1 base from V and 7 bases from J, leaving 20 bases between. Germline loops: CDR1 DFQATT, CDR2 SNEGSKA (reference sequence). This sequence was found in a male donor with ankylosing spondylitis or in good health (not recorded which). The chain employs TRBV20-1 and TRBJ2-7; TRBD1 or TRBD2 may be the D gene (5 bases each). The specimen was blood, either unsorted or a sorted T cell fraction (not recorded which). The CDR3 nucleotides are TGCAGTGCTAGAGTTCTGAGGGACGACTTACGAGAGCAGTACTTC. It yields the protein CSARVLRDDLREQYF.